A single sample is the source of the 9 T cell receptor beta chains below, sequenced in a study of Ad26.COV2.S vaccination and SARS-CoV-2 variants. The sample's treatment: around 19 received Ad26.COV2.S at low or high dose, single or two shots; about 5 received placebo; per-sample allocation not given. It was on day 63 after the first vaccine or placebo injection that samples were taken. Assay: immunoSEQ multiplex PCR; the TCRdb copy retains only in-frame clones and omits some. Altogether roughly 400,000 clones are present, about 89% being singletons, with the ten largest covering approximately 1.9%. Sequencing used peripheral blood, obtained in a trial of Ad26.COV2.S vaccine versus placebo. The receptors stem from a person between 18 and 65 years old who received the Ad26.COV2.S COVID-19 vaccine or a placebo.

The chain employs TRBV7-2 and TRBJ2-1; 10 bases map to TRBD2. Germline V gene data show CDR1 as SGHTA and CDR2 as FQGNSA. J lost 6 bases, V lost 9 bases, and 8 bases had no gene match. This CDR3 is 14 amino acids long. CDR3 residues: CASSASSGSNEQFF. CDR3 nucleotide sequence: TGTGCCAGTTCTGCGTCTAGCGGGAGCAATGAGCAGTTCTTC.

The CDR3 protein is CSASAAGRAYNEQFF. The CDR3 DNA reads TGCAGTGCTAGTGCGGCGGGACGGGCCTACAATGAGCAGTTCTTC. The V gene is TRBV20-1, the J gene TRBJ2-1; possible D gene TRBD2, 6 bases. This CDR3 is built from 15 residues. Germline CDR1 is DFQATT and CDR2 is SNEGSKA (reference sequence). V was clipped by 3 bases and J by 2 bases, with 14 bases between them.

The chain is built from TRBV5-6 and TRBJ2-5; TRBD2 is a possible D gene (6 bases). Germline assignment: CDR1 SGHDT and CDR2 YYEEEE. The CDR3 length is 14 residues. With 4 bases removed from V and 4 bases from J, the gap between germline ends came to 14 bases. CDR3 in amino acids: CASSPGTSPETQYF. CDR3 in DNA: TGTGCCAGCAGCCCAGGCACTAGCCCAGAGACCCAGTACTTC.

This chain joins TRBV11-2 and TRBJ2-1; TRBD1 matches at 8 bases. Germline CDR1 SGHAT, CDR2 FQNNGV. The CDR3 runs to 16 residues. Unmatched junction bases numbered 12, after V lost 4 bases and J lost 7 bases. Written as DNA, the CDR3 is TGTGCCAGCAGCTCGATACTAGCCTACAGGGGGAATGAGCAGTTCTTC. Protein product: CASSSILAYRGNEQFF. The full variable domain, its missing parts supplied by reference TRBV11-2 and TRBJ2-1, is EAGVAQSPRYKIIEKRQSVAFWCNPISGHATLYWYQQILGQGPKLLIQFQNNGVVDDSQLPKDRFSAERLKGVDSTLKIQPAKLEDSAVYLCASSSILAYRGNEQFFGPGTRLTVL.

The chain carries TRBV4-1 and TRBJ2-1; 9 nucleotides agree with TRBD1. The germline CDR1 and CDR2 sequences are MGHRA and YSYEKL. V trimming: 1 base; J trimming: 5 bases; junction bases outside the gene matches: 3. This CDR3 has 15 residues. The CDR3 spells CASSQVGTGNNEQFF. CDR3 DNA sequence: TGCGCCAGCAGCCAAGTAGGGACAGGGAACAATGAGCAGTTCTTC.

This clone was seen a single time. The chain joins TRBV28 to TRBJ2-2, with D maybe TRBD2 (7 bases). Trimming removed 11 bases from V and 0 bases from J, with 19 bases in between. CDR3 length: 16 residues. Per germline, CDR1 MDHEN and CDR2 SYDVKM. The CDR3 protein is CAGGARGPPNTGELFF. The CDR3 DNA reads TGTGCCGGGGGGGCCAGGGGTCCACCGAACACCGGGGAGCTGTTTTTT.

This clone was detected once. The V call is TRBV7-9, the J call TRBJ2-4, with a possible D match to TRBD2 (5 bases). V lost 5 bases and J 2 bases, leaving 19 bases between the germline ends. This CDR3 has 17 residues. In germline, CDR1 is SEHNR, CDR2 FQNEAQ (reference sequence). CDR3 in amino acids: CASSPISPSGTKNIQYF. The CDR3 DNA is TGTGCCAGCAGCCCGATTTCACCCTCCGGGACCAAAAACATTCAGTACTTC.

The chain joins TRBV28 to TRBJ1-6, with TRBD1 matching over 8 bases. The CDR3 runs 15 residues. Germline loops: CDR1 MDHEN, CDR2 SYDVKM. The trim removed 4 bases at V and 5 bases at J, leaving 4 bases unmatched. CDR3 loop: CASSYRTGNNSPLHF. CDR3 DNA sequence: TGTGCCAGCAGTTATCGGACAGGGAATAATTCACCCCTCCACTTT.

The chain employs TRBV29-1 and TRBJ1-3; D not resolved. The CDR3 contains 15 residues. Deletions cut 6 bases from V and 1 base from J, with 16 bases between. The germline CDR1 and CDR2 sequences are SQVTM and ANQGSEA. The CDR3 protein is CSVSASPSSGNTIYF. CDR3 nucleotides: TGCAGCGTCTCCGCGTCGCCTAGTTCTGGAAACACCATATATTTT. Full variable domain (outside the CDR3, taken from reference TRBV29-1 and TRBJ1-3): SAVISQKPSRDICQRGTSLTIQCQVDSQVTMMFWYRQQPGQSLTLIATANQGSEATYESGFVIDKFPISRPNLTFSTLTVSNMSPEDSSIYLCSVSASPSSGNTIYFGEGSWLTVV.